These T cell receptor beta chains were read from a single sample in a study of blood T cell repertoires in COVID-19. Clones were read by immunoSEQ multiplex PCR, and TCRdb kept only the in-frame ones, dropping some. The sample includes 340,000 or so clones, about nine tenths of them seen just once. Sequenced: peripheral blood. The receptor source for this set is a man aged 50 to 59 with active or convalescent COVID-19. Each CDR3 is given with its conserved first and last residue. A D gene is named only where the DNA matches it firmly. A row's size may be missing; if present it is once, few, many or a size class.

V gene: TRBV6-6; J gene: TRBJ2-5; clone size: NA; D gene: TRBD2; CDR3 protein: CASSAGLAGVETQYF; CDR3 DNA: TGTGCCAGCAGTGCGGGACTAGCGGGAGTTGAGACCCAGTACTTC
V gene: TRBV29-1; J gene: TRBJ1-3; clone size: NA; D gene: NA; CDR3 protein: CSVHSSGNTIYF; CDR3 DNA: TGCAGCGTTCACAGCTCTGGAAACACCATATATTTT
V gene: TRBV6-4; J gene: TRBJ2-3; clone size: NA; D gene: TRBD2; CDR3 protein: CASSYSGLAGAVDTQYF; CDR3 DNA: TGTGCCAGCAGTTACTCGGGACTAGCGGGAGCGGTAGATACGCAGTATTTT
V gene: TRBV10-3; J gene: TRBJ1-1; clone size: NA; D gene: NA; CDR3 protein: CAATQGISNTEAFF; CDR3 DNA: TGTGCCGCCACGCAGGGGATTTCTAACACTGAAGCTTTCTTT
V gene: TRBV10-3; J gene: TRBJ2-1; clone size: few; D gene: TRBD2; CDR3 protein: CATGSSGGSEQFF; CDR3 DNA: TGTGCCACCGGGTCGAGCGGGGGAAGTGAGCAGTTCTTC
V gene: TRBV5-5; J gene: TRBJ1-2; clone size: NA; D gene: TRBD1; CDR3 protein: CASSSTLWVDRGHGYTF; CDR3 DNA: TGTGCCAGCAGCTCTACTCTCTGGGTTGACAGGGGACACGGCTACACCTTC
V gene: TRBV4-3; J gene: TRBJ2-7; clone size: NA; D gene: NA; CDR3 protein: CASSQDDGLYEQYF; CDR3 DNA: TGCGCCAGCAGCCAAGATGATGGGCTGTACGAGCAGTACTTC
V gene: TRBV19; J gene: TRBJ2-5; clone size: once; D gene: TRBD1; CDR3 protein: CASSRDRDARETQYF; CDR3 DNA: TGTGCCAGTAGCCGGGACAGGGATGCACGAGAGACCCAGTACTTC
V gene: TRBV9; J gene: TRBJ1-6; clone size: NA; D gene: NA; CDR3 protein: CASSVRESSYNSPLHF; CDR3 DNA: TGTGCCAGCAGCGTCCGGGAGAGCTCCTATAATTCACCCCTCCACTTT
V gene: TRBV24-1; J gene: TRBJ1-5; clone size: NA; D gene: NA; CDR3 protein: CATSIGRPDQPQHF; CDR3 DNA: TGTGCCACCAGTATTGGGAGGCCCGATCAGCCCCAGCATTTT
V gene: TRBV10-3; J gene: TRBJ1-2; clone size: once; D gene: TRBD1; CDR3 protein: CAISEPDRNYGYTF; CDR3 DNA: TGTGCCATCAGTGAACCGGACAGGAACTATGGCTACACCTTC
V gene: TRBV19; J gene: TRBJ2-1; clone size: few; D gene: TRBD2; CDR3 protein: CASSQQFTSGGALNEQFF; CDR3 DNA: TGTGCCAGTAGTCAACAGTTCACTAGCGGGGGGGCCCTCAATGAGCAGTTCTTC
V gene: TRBV2; J gene: TRBJ2-5; clone size: NA; D gene: TRBD1; CDR3 protein: CASSPSTGTETQYF; CDR3 DNA: TGTGCCAGCAGTCCTTCGACAGGGACAGAGACCCAGTACTTC
V gene: TRBV19; J gene: TRBJ2-1; clone size: NA; D gene: TRBD1; CDR3 protein: CASQSRTGEGNEQFF; CDR3 DNA: TGTGCCAGCCAATCGCGGACAGGGGAGGGCAATGAGCAGTTCTTC
V gene: TRBV6-5; J gene: TRBJ1-4; clone size: NA; D gene: NA; CDR3 protein: CASSYTGFLGEKLFF; CDR3 DNA: TGTGCCAGCAGTTACACAGGTTTTTTGGGAGAAAAACTGTTTTTT
V gene: TRBV6-4; J gene: TRBJ2-1; clone size: once; D gene: NA; CDR3 protein: CASSDSGGNEQFF; CDR3 DNA: TGTGCCAGCAGTGACAGTGGGGGGAATGAGCAGTTCTTC
V gene: TRBV5-1; J gene: TRBJ2-5; clone size: NA; D gene: NA; CDR3 protein: CASSLLALGQETQYF; CDR3 DNA: TGCGCCAGCAGCTTGTTAGCCCTCGGGCAAGAGACCCAGTACTTC
V gene: TRBV28; J gene: TRBJ2-4; clone size: NA; D gene: TRBD2; CDR3 protein: CASSLIQSTSGGALAKNIQYF; CDR3 DNA: TGTGCCAGCAGTTTGATCCAATCGACTAGCGGGGGGGCCTTGGCCAAAAACATTCAGTACTTC
V gene: TRBV2; J gene: TRBJ1-2; clone size: NA; D gene: NA; CDR3 protein: CASNPQGNYGYTF; CDR3 DNA: TGTGCCAGCAATCCTCAGGGTAACTATGGCTACACCTTC
V gene: TRBV5-1; J gene: TRBJ1-3; clone size: NA; D gene: NA; CDR3 protein: CASSTRTASGNTIYF; CDR3 DNA: TGCGCCAGCAGCACCCGGACAGCCTCTGGAAACACCATATATTTT
V gene: TRBV10-3; J gene: TRBJ2-3; clone size: NA; D gene: TRBD2; CDR3 protein: CAILAGGGLGTQYF; CDR3 DNA: TGTGCCATCCTAGCGGGAGGTGGGCTAGGTACGCAGTATTTT
V gene: TRBV3-1/TRBV3-2; J gene: TRBJ1-1; clone size: few; D gene: NA; CDR3 protein: CASSQDRAGGNTEAFF; CDR3 DNA: TGTGCCAGCAGCCAAGATCGGGCCGGGGGGAACACTGAAGCTTTCTTT
V gene: TRBV1; J gene: TRBJ1-2; clone size: NA; D gene: NA; CDR3 protein: CTSSQVYGGGYTF; CDR3 DNA: TGCACCAGCAGCCAAGTGTACGGCGGGGGCTACACCTTC
V gene: TRBV5-8; J gene: TRBJ2-5; clone size: NA; D gene: NA; CDR3 protein: CASSLVGGQETQYF; CDR3 DNA: TGTGCCAGCAGCTTGGTCGGGGGCCAAGAGACCCAGTACTTC
V gene: TRBV18; J gene: TRBJ2-1; clone size: NA; D gene: TRBD2; CDR3 protein: CASSPPGLARNEQFF; CDR3 DNA: TGTGCCAGCTCACCACCGGGACTAGCGCGGAATGAGCAGTTCTTC
V gene: TRBV29-1; J gene: TRBJ1-5; clone size: NA; D gene: TRBD1; CDR3 protein: CSVAGTGPNQPQHF; CDR3 DNA: TGCAGCGTTGCTGGGACAGGCCCGAATCAGCCCCAGCATTTT
V gene: TRBV6-5; J gene: TRBJ1-2; clone size: NA; D gene: TRBD1; CDR3 protein: CASSWGQGYGYTF; CDR3 DNA: TGTGCCAGCAGTTGGGGACAGGGCTATGGCTACACCTTC
V gene: TRBV19; J gene: TRBJ2-7; clone size: once; D gene: NA; CDR3 protein: CASSYTPDYEQYF; CDR3 DNA: TGTGCCAGTAGCTATACCCCCGACTACGAGCAGTACTTC
V gene: TRBV4-1; J gene: TRBJ1-1; clone size: NA; D gene: NA; CDR3 protein: CASSQDAGGSSTEAFF; CDR3 DNA: TGCGCCAGCAGCCAAGATGCGGGGGGTAGTTCAACTGAAGCTTTCTTT
V gene: TRBV24-1; J gene: TRBJ2-1; clone size: NA; D gene: NA; CDR3 protein: CATSDRNRDEQFF; CDR3 DNA: TGTGCCACCAGTGACCGTAACAGGGATGAGCAGTTCTTC
V gene: TRBV6-5; J gene: TRBJ2-1; clone size: NA; D gene: NA; CDR3 protein: CASSFPRGEQFF; CDR3 DNA: TGTGCCAGCAGTTTCCCCAGGGGTGAGCAGTTCTTC
V gene: TRBV5-4; J gene: TRBJ2-3; clone size: NA; D gene: TRBD2; CDR3 protein: CASSLGISGGDTQYF; CDR3 DNA: TGTGCCAGCAGCTTGGGGATTAGCGGGGGGGATACGCAGTATTTT
V gene: TRBV2; J gene: TRBJ2-5; clone size: NA; D gene: NA; CDR3 protein: CASSMAGYKETQYF; CDR3 DNA: TGTGCCAGCAGCATGGCGGGGTACAAAGAGACCCAGTACTTC
V gene: TRBV5-1; J gene: TRBJ2-2; clone size: few; D gene: NA; CDR3 protein: CASSWYSGTAYTGELFF; CDR3 DNA: TGCGCCAGCAGCTGGTATAGCGGGACAGCCTACACCGGGGAGCTGTTTTTT
V gene: TRBV5-6; J gene: TRBJ1-6; clone size: NA; D gene: NA; CDR3 protein: CASSLVAGVNSPLHF; CDR3 DNA: TGTGCCAGCAGCTTGGTGGCAGGGGTTAATTCACCCCTCCACTTT
V gene: TRBV7-9; J gene: TRBJ2-3; clone size: NA; D gene: TRBD2; CDR3 protein: CASSLSLAGRKLTDTQYF; CDR3 DNA: TGTGCCAGCAGCTTAAGCCTAGCGGGGAGGAAGCTCACAGATACGCAGTATTTT
V gene: TRBV19; J gene: TRBJ2-1; clone size: NA; D gene: TRBD2; CDR3 protein: CASRAETSGIDNEQFF; CDR3 DNA: TGTGCCAGTAGGGCCGAAACTAGCGGGATTGACAATGAGCAGTTCTTC
V gene: TRBV28; J gene: TRBJ2-5; clone size: NA; D gene: TRBD2; CDR3 protein: CASRNLLAGVGETQYF; CDR3 DNA: TGTGCCAGCAGGAATTTACTAGCGGGAGTAGGGGAGACCCAGTACTTC
V gene: TRBV19; J gene: TRBJ1-2; clone size: once; D gene: NA; CDR3 protein: CASSIVGGHRGYTF; CDR3 DNA: TGTGCCAGTAGTATAGTAGGCGGGCATCGAGGCTACACCTTC
V gene: TRBV6-1; J gene: TRBJ2-6; clone size: NA; D gene: NA; CDR3 protein: CACRERGIYSSGANVLTF; CDR3 DNA: TGTGCCTGCAGGGAACGCGGGATTTATTCCTCTGGGGCCAACGTCCTGACTTTC
V gene: TRBV29-1; J gene: TRBJ2-1; clone size: NA; D gene: NA; CDR3 protein: CSVEPMSADSYNEQFF; CDR3 DNA: TGCAGCGTTGAGCCCATGAGCGCCGACTCCTACAATGAGCAGTTCTTC
V gene: TRBV12-3/TRBV12-4; J gene: TRBJ1-4; clone size: NA; D gene: NA; CDR3 protein: CASTRTNEKLFF; CDR3 DNA: TGTGCCAGTACGAGGACTAATGAAAAACTGTTTTTT
V gene: TRBV7-9; J gene: TRBJ1-1; clone size: NA; D gene: NA; CDR3 protein: CASSLGTASTEAFF; CDR3 DNA: TGTGCCAGCAGCTTAGGGACAGCCAGCACTGAAGCTTTCTTT
V gene: TRBV6-5; J gene: TRBJ1-5; clone size: NA; D gene: TRBD1; CDR3 protein: CASSLGQGDQPQHF; CDR3 DNA: TGTGCCAGCAGCCTGGGACAGGGGGATCAGCCCCAGCATTTT
V gene: TRBV3-1/TRBV3-2; J gene: TRBJ1-1; clone size: NA; D gene: TRBD1; CDR3 protein: CASSYTGVHTEAFF; CDR3 DNA: TGTGCCAGCAGTTATACAGGGGTCCACACTGAAGCTTTCTTT
V gene: TRBV6-5; J gene: TRBJ2-3; clone size: NA; D gene: NA; CDR3 protein: CASSPGLTNTDTQYF; CDR3 DNA: TGTGCCAGCAGCCCAGGACTTACCAACACAGATACGCAGTATTTT
V gene: TRBV29-1; J gene: TRBJ1-5; clone size: NA; D gene: TRBD1; CDR3 protein: CSVQGQGGSNQPQHF; CDR3 DNA: TGCAGCGTACAAGGACAGGGCGGAAGCAATCAGCCCCAGCATTTT
V gene: TRBV19; J gene: TRBJ1-1; clone size: NA; D gene: NA; CDR3 protein: CASSMWGLSTEAFF; CDR3 DNA: TGTGCCAGTAGTATGTGGGGGCTTTCCACTGAAGCTTTCTTT
V gene: TRBV4-1; J gene: TRBJ1-5; clone size: NA; D gene: NA; CDR3 protein: CASSQDPEPGRGAQHF; CDR3 DNA: TGCGCCAGCAGCCAAGATCCAGAGCCCGGCCGGGGAGCCCAGCATTTT
V gene: TRBV10-3; J gene: TRBJ2-1; clone size: once; D gene: TRBD2; CDR3 protein: CAISELTSGSHNEQFF; CDR3 DNA: TGTGCCATCAGTGAGTTGACTAGCGGGAGCCACAATGAGCAGTTCTTC
V gene: TRBV5-6; J gene: TRBJ1-1; clone size: NA; D gene: NA; CDR3 protein: CASNLRGINTEAFF; CDR3 DNA: TGTGCCAGCAACCTCAGGGGAATAAACACTGAAGCTTTCTTT
V gene: TRBV15; J gene: TRBJ2-7; clone size: once; D gene: TRBD2; CDR3 protein: CATSREPVGGGAYEQYF; CDR3 DNA: TGTGCCACCAGCAGAGAGCCGGTCGGGGGAGGGGCCTACGAGCAGTACTTC
V gene: TRBV4-3; J gene: TRBJ2-3; clone size: NA; D gene: NA; CDR3 protein: CASSPRPSTDTQYF; CDR3 DNA: TGCGCCAGCAGCCCTCGCCCGAGTACAGATACGCAGTATTTT
V gene: TRBV10-3; J gene: TRBJ1-1; clone size: NA; D gene: NA; CDR3 protein: CAITQDRTYMNTEAFF; CDR3 DNA: TGTGCCATCACCCAGGACAGAACGTACATGAACACTGAAGCTTTCTTT
V gene: TRBV19; J gene: TRBJ2-5; clone size: NA; D gene: TRBD1; CDR3 protein: CASSPTTGGAGETQYF; CDR3 DNA: TGTGCCAGTAGTCCTACGACAGGGGGCGCGGGGGAGACCCAGTACTTC
V gene: TRBV18; J gene: TRBJ1-1; clone size: NA; D gene: NA; CDR3 protein: CASSPSGNGDTEAFF; CDR3 DNA: TGTGCCAGCTCACCCTCGGGCAACGGGGACACTGAAGCTTTCTTT
V gene: TRBV11-3; J gene: TRBJ2-7; clone size: NA; D gene: TRBD1; CDR3 protein: CASSLGTGPYEQYF; CDR3 DNA: TGTGCCAGCAGCTTGGGGACAGGTCCCTACGAGCAGTACTTC